The entry that follows covers one T cell receptor beta chain sequence. Its cognate antigen is unknown. The repertoire was sequenced with immunoSEQ multiplex PCR; TCRdb's copy has only in-frame clones and lacks some. Among about 360,000 clones listed, 75% to 90% were seen once. The donors were members of the validation cohort, which comprised 100 to 150 subjects and was separate from the first cohort of 666 subjects. The CDR3 is 16 amino acids. Germline assignment: CDR1 LNHDA and CDR2 SQIVND (reference sequence). The junction had 10 bases not matched to a gene; V was cut back by 5 bases and J by 4 bases. This entry is derived from a study of cytomegalovirus exposure and HLA in healthy donors. About the research overall: In a later analysis, it was reported that the approximately 120 validation repertoires had been produced on the same platform as the 700 or so repertoires belonging to the first cohort.

Study results and limitations: As was reported, the classifier diagnosed cytomegalovirus status with high specificity and sensitivity. Most TCR sequences were uncommon, yet certain public TCRs appeared in many donors.

Sequencing was carried out using PBMCs. The sequence came from a woman between 18 and 29 years old in good health and CMV-seronegative. The rearrangement links TRBV19 to TRBJ2-5, with 10 bases that match TRBD1. The CDR3 sequence: CASSLGTGAIPETQYF. DNA for the CDR3: TGTGCCAGTAGTTTGGGGACAGGGGCCATCCCAGAGACCCAGTACTTC.